What follows are 27 T cell receptor beta chains derived from one specimen sequenced in a study of OX40 agonist ivuxolimab in advanced cancers. Library creation used the immunoSEQ multiplex PCR assay. What TCRdb holds here is the immuneACCESS table cut down to in-frame rearrangements. Part of the clones is not present; checked against another copy, under half of the missing clones reflect an unresolved V gene, and the others are unexplained. This sample has roughly 97,000 clones in its table, and about 90% of those were observed once. The ten largest make up under 0.8% of the sample. The sample was CD4+ or CD8+ T cells sorted from blood, taken in a trial of the OX40 agonist ivuxolimab. These receptors came from an adult with an advanced solid tumor such as melanoma, head and neck, liver or kidney cancer.

The V call is TRBV15, the J call TRBJ1-5, with D possibly matching TRBD1 (6 bases). Per germline, CDR1 LNHNV and CDR2 YYDKDF (reference sequence). The V end was cut by 3 bases, the J end by 6 bases, with 12 bases between. The CDR3 covers 14 residues. CDR3 residues: CATSRPPDSQPQHF. Here the CDR3 DNA reads TGTGCCACCAGCAGGCCCCCGGACAGTCAGCCCCAGCATTTT.

This chain links TRBV28 with TRBJ2-7, with 10 bases that match TRBD1. V lost 9 bases to trimming and J lost 5 bases; unmatched junction nucleotides: 7. CDR3 length: 13 amino acids. Germline CDR1 MDHEN, CDR2 SYDVKM. The CDR3 coding sequence is TGTGCCAGTTCCCCGGGACAGGGGAACGAGCAGTACTTC. Translating it yields CASSPGQGNEQYF.

This sequence joins TRBV7-9 and TRBJ1-3; tentative D call: TRBD1 (6 bases). Germline CDR1 and CDR2: SEHNR and FQNEAQ (reference sequence). Trimming shortened V by 5 bases and J by 6 bases, and 14 bases separated the two germline ends. This CDR3 has 14 amino acids. CDR3 loop: CASSPRTALNTIYF. In DNA, the CDR3 is TGTGCCAGCAGCCCAAGGACAGCATTAAACACCATATATTTT.

This rearrangement joins TRBV4-3 to TRBJ2-3; tentative D call: TRBD1 (5 bases). This CDR3 has 17 residues. V was pared by 4 bases and J by 2 bases, with 19 bases between. Germline V lookup: CDR1 LGHNA, CDR2 YSLEER. Here the CDR3 reads CASSPKRGRRNTDTQYF. The CDR3 region has the DNA TGCGCCAGCAGCCCCAAAAGGGGCAGGCGGAACACAGATACGCAGTATTTT.

This chain uses TRBV28 with TRBJ1-5; D is unclear. Trimming took 4 bases from V and 7 from J, leaving 5 bases between them. This CDR3 spans 11 amino acids. Germline V gene lookup returns CDR1 MDHEN and CDR2 SYDVKM. This CDR3 reads CASSSIQPQHF. In DNA, the CDR3 is TGTGCCAGCAGTTCGATCCAGCCCCAGCATTTT.

The rearrangement joins TRBV2 to TRBJ2-1; 10 bases are shared with TRBD2. The CDR3 has 17 amino acids. Germline trimming cut 2 bases from V and 2 bases from J; bases unmatched to any gene: 6. The germline gives CDR1 SNHLY, CDR2 FYNNEI. In DNA form, the CDR3 reads TGTGCCAGCAGTGAAAGGGGCCTAGCGGGGGCCTACAATGAGCAGTTCTTC. Its translation: CASSERGLAGAYNEQFF.

This clone was observed a handful of times. V gene TRBV28 combines with J gene TRBJ2-7; 12 positions match TRBD1. CDR1 and CDR2 (germline): MDHEN, SYDVKM. The CDR3 is 16 residues long. V lost 8 bases and J lost 2; bases outside the gene matches: 10. CDR3 sequence (DNA): TGTGCCAGCGGGGACAGGGGGCAGGCCGACCCCTACGAGCAGTACTTC. This gives the protein CASGDRGQADPYEQYF. The full variable domain, with the rest looked up from reference TRBV28 and TRBJ2-7, is DVKVTQSSRYLVKRTGEKVFLECVQDMDHENMFWYRQDPGLGLRLIYFSYDVKMKEKGDIPEGYSVSREKKERFSLILESASTNQTSMYLCASGDRGQADPYEQYFGPGTRLTVT.

The J gene is TRBJ2-3, the V gene TRBV6-1; D is unresolved. Between the trimmed V and J ends, which lost 2 bases and 0 bases, there was a span of 9 bases. Germline CDR1 and CDR2: MNHNS and SASEGT. CDR3 size: 15 residues. CDR3 bases: TGTGCCAGCAGTGAAACGACGATAAGCACAGATACGCAGTATTTT. Its translation is CASSETTISTDTQYF.

The chain combines TRBV27 with TRBJ1-5, with 7 bases lining up with TRBD1. The CDR3 length is 14 residues. From germline, CDR1 is MNHEY and CDR2 SMNVEV (reference sequence). Trimming took 3 bases from V and 1 from J; bases not matched to a gene: 0. CDR3 sequence: CASSLTGSNQPQHF. The CDR3 coding sequence is TGTGCCAGCAGTTTGACAGGGAGCAATCAGCCCCAGCATTTT.

The chain carries TRBV18 and TRBJ1-1; D is uncertain. This CDR3 is 13 amino acids long. The V gene's germline CDR1 is KGHSH and CDR2 LQKENI. V was clipped by 4 bases and J by 2 bases, with 8 bases between them. The CDR3 sequence is CASSQTRNTEAFF. For the CDR3, the DNA is TGTGCCAGCTCACAAACTAGAAACACTGAAGCTTTCTTT. Full variable domain (rest looked up from reference TRBV18 and TRBJ1-1): NAGVMQNPRHLVRRRGQEARLRCSPMKGHSHVYWYRQLPEEGLKFMVYLQKENIIDESGMPKERFSAEFPKEGPSILRIQQVVRGDSAAYFCASSQTRNTEAFFGQGTRLTVV.

In its sample, this clone was seen once. The CDR3 here is CASSIDVWGRGIQYF. CDR3 bases: TGTGCCAGTAGTATAGATGTTTGGGGCCGAGGCATTCAGTACTTC. The chain combines TRBV19 with TRBJ2-4; tentative D call: TRBD1 (5 bases). V was cut by 0 bases and J by 9 bases, with 15 bases left in between. This CDR3 is built from 15 residues. Germline V gives CDR1 LNHDA, CDR2 SQIVND (reference sequence).

The CDR3 nucleotides are TGTGCCAGCAGGGAACAGGGGGGTTTCCAAGAGACCCAGTACTTC. Translating gives CASREQGGFQETQYF. The chain employs TRBV7-8 and TRBJ2-5, with 8 bases matching TRBD1. Per the germline V gene, CDR1 is SGHVS and CDR2 is FQNEAQ. The V and J ends lost 6 bases and 1 base, in that order; junction bases with no gene match: 7. The length of the CDR3 is 15 residues.

This clone occurred once. The J gene is TRBJ2-7, the V gene TRBV7-9, with a possible D match to TRBD2 (5 bases). This CDR3 spans 13 amino acids. Germline loops: CDR1 SEHNR, CDR2 FQNEAQ (reference sequence). V gave up 6 bases and J gave up 3 bases, with 12 bases separating them. The CDR3 coding sequence is TGTGCCAGCAGACCCAGACGGGACTACGAGCAGTACTTC. The encoded protein is CASRPRRDYEQYF. The whole variable domain, filled in from reference TRBV7-9 and TRBJ2-7, reads DTGVSQNPRHKITKRGQNVTFRCDPISEHNRLYWYRQTLGQGPEFLTYFQNEAQLEKSRLLSDRFSAERPKGSFSTLEIQRTEQGDSAMYLCASRPRRDYEQYFGPGTRLTVT.

This chain uses TRBV7-2 with TRBJ2-1; 8 bases are shared with TRBD2. V was pared by 2 bases and J by 2 bases, with 5 bases of the junction left unmatched. Germline V gives CDR1 SGHTA, CDR2 FQGNSA. The CDR3 has 16 residues. The CDR3 is CASSLTSGITYNEQFF. The CDR3 DNA sequence: TGTGCCAGCAGCTTAACTAGCGGTATAACCTACAATGAGCAGTTCTTC.

The J gene is TRBJ1-2, the V gene TRBV30; no definite D call. From germline, CDR1 is GTSNPN and CDR2 SVGIG (reference sequence). Trimming removed 4 bases at V and 4 bases at J, with 7 bases between. The CDR3 contains 11 residues. CDR3 amino acids: CAWTTAYGYTF. The CDR3, as DNA: TGTGCCTGGACCACAGCCTATGGCTACACCTTC.

The gene calls are TRBV6-1 and TRBJ1-1, with D unclear. The length of the CDR3 is 13 residues. V dropped 6 bases and J dropped 3 bases, with 11 bases sitting between them. Germline assignment: CDR1 MNHNS and CDR2 SASEGT. CDR3 region: CASRGYGYTEAFF. The CDR3 nucleotides are TGTGCCAGCAGGGGATACGGGTACACTGAAGCTTTCTTT.

The V and J genes are TRBV30 and TRBJ1-4; a possible D gene is TRBD1 (5 bases). Trimming left V 1 base short and J 8 bases short, with 20 bases between. The CDR3 totals 16 residues. Germline V CDR1 and CDR2: GTSNPN, SVGIG (reference sequence). CDR3 sequence: CAWSGTRVGALEKLFF. DNA of the CDR3: TGTGCCTGGAGTGGGACCCGGGTAGGGGCATTGGAAAAACTGTTTTTT.

The genes are TRBV28 and TRBJ1-4; no clear D gene. This CDR3 is 16 amino acids long. Germline V gives CDR1 MDHEN, CDR2 SYDVKM. V was trimmed by 5 bases and J by 0 bases, leaving 13 bases between them. The CDR3 protein is CASSLLTTATNEKLFF. In nucleotides, the CDR3 is TGTGCCAGCAGTCTCCTGACGACTGCAACTAATGAAAAACTGTTTTTT.

V and J are TRBV13 and TRBJ2-7, with 11 bases matching TRBD2. After removal of 5 bases from V and 4 bases from J, the junction contained 16 bases not matched to a gene. CDR1 PRHDT and CDR2 FYEKMQ come from the germline V gene (reference sequence). CDR3 size: 18 residues. CDR3 bases: TGTGCCAGCAGCCATAAACTTAGCGGGGGGGCCAGCGCGTACGAGCAGTACTTC. Translating gives CASSHKLSGGASAYEQYF.

This rearrangement joins TRBV7-8 to TRBJ2-3; TRBD1 or TRBD2 may be the D gene (5 bases each). Germline V gene sequence: CDR1 SGHVS, CDR2 FQNEAQ. V was pared by 6 bases and J by 4 bases, with 14 bases between. The CDR3 length is 14 residues. CDR3 sequence (DNA): TGTGCCAGCAGTTTCCCGGGGCGACCAGATACGCAGTATTTT. It translates to CASSFPGRPDTQYF.

Note on this clone: One end of the junction does not line up with germline, which may come from a read error. At the DNA level, this CDR3 is encoded by other sequences in the same sample as well. The CDR3 DNA sequence: TGCAGTATAGCGGTTAGGGATGAGCAATTCTTC. Protein: CSIAVRDEQFF. V usage is TRBV20-1 and J usage is TRBJ2-1; a weak D match, TRBD2 (6 bases). CDR3 length: 11 residues. Germline loops: CDR1 DFQATT, CDR2 SNEGSKA (reference sequence).

The chain combines TRBV23-1 with TRBJ1-2, with D possibly matching TRBD1 (5 bases). TRBV23-1 is treated as an ORF (open reading frame) with a function not yet certain. The CDR3 spans 18 residues. Trimming stripped 3 bases from V and 8 bases from J, with 28 bases between. The DNA of the CDR3 is TGCGCCAGCAGTCAGGAGGGACGGTGGCAGCCCGTACCTCTAGGCTACACCTTC. Protein: CASSQEGRWQPVPLGYTF.

The V and J genes are TRBV2 and TRBJ1-6; unclear D gene. The CDR3 covers 14 residues. In germline, CDR1 is SNHLY, CDR2 FYNNEI. V lost 0 bases to trimming and J lost 6 bases, with 6 bases between them. CDR3 DNA: TGTGCCAGCAGTGAAGCCTCGGTTAATTCACCCCTCCACTTT. Translation gives CASSEASVNSPLHF.

This chain joins TRBV4-3 and TRBJ2-2; D unresolved. The CDR3 contains 12 residues. The V gene lost 1 base and the J gene lost 7 bases, with 4 bases spanning the gap. Germline CDR1 LGHNA, CDR2 YSLEER. The CDR3: CASSQGGGELFF. The DNA for the CDR3 is TGCGCCAGCAGCCAAGGGGGCGGGGAGCTGTTTTTT.

The chain's CDR3 is CASSVLTGDEQFF. In nucleotides, the CDR3 is TGTGCCAGCAGTGTACTAACAGGGGACGAGCAGTTCTTC. This chain links TRBV6-1 with TRBJ2-1; 7 nucleotides align to TRBD1. Per the germline V gene, CDR1 is MNHNS and CDR2 is SASEGT. The CDR3 has 13 amino acids. The V gene end was trimmed by 4 bases and the J gene end by 10 bases; junction bases not matched to a gene: 7.

CDR3 sequence (DNA): TGTGCCAGCAGCCCCGGCGGGGTAATGGATCAGCCCCAGCATTTT. Its translation: CASSPGGVMDQPQHF. The chain has TRBV28 and TRBJ1-5; D uncertain. Germline loops: CDR1 MDHEN, CDR2 SYDVKM. The CDR3 runs to 15 residues. The V end was cut by 6 bases, the J end by 5 bases, with 17 bases between.

The chain has TRBV5-1 and TRBJ1-4; D is perhaps TRBD1 (6 bases). The germline V and J ends were trimmed by 2 bases and 1 base, with 9 bases remaining between them. CDR3 length: 15 residues. Germline V gene lookup returns CDR1 SGHRS and CDR2 YFSETQ. CDR3 sequence: CASSLGGRTNEKLFF. CDR3 nucleotide sequence: TGCGCCAGCAGCTTAGGGGGTAGAACTAATGAAAAACTGTTTTTT.